Listed here are 24 T cell receptor beta chains from one sample, sequenced in a study of blood T cell repertoires in COVID-19. Only in-frame clones appear in the TCRdb table, and some are missing; sequencing was by immunoSEQ multiplex PCR. The sample carries roughly 280,000 clones, 70% to 90% recorded once. The sample was peripheral blood. These receptors came from a woman aged 70-85 years with acute or convalescent COVID-19.

The rearrangement links TRBV2 to TRBJ1-2; TRBD1 aligns across 7 bases. The V and J ends lost 4 bases and 4 bases, in that order; junction bases with no gene match: 3. The germline CDR1 and CDR2 sequences are SNHLY and FYNNEI. There are 13 residues in the CDR3. This CDR3 reads CASSGDSAYGYTF. In nucleotides, the CDR3 is TGTGCCAGCAGTGGGGACAGTGCCTATGGCTACACCTTC. Combining the CDR3 with reference TRBV2 and TRBJ1-2 gives the whole variable domain EPEVTQTPSHQVTQMGQEVILRCVPISNHLYFYWYRQILGQKVEFLVSFYNNEISEKSEIFDDQFSVERPDGSNFTLKIRSTKLEDSAMYFCASSGDSAYGYTFGSGTRLTVV.

This chain links TRBV14 with TRBJ1-5, with 9 bases matching TRBD1. This CDR3 contains 16 residues. V dropped 4 bases and J dropped 4; count of bases not matched to a gene: 8. Germline V gives CDR1 SGHDN, CDR2 FVKESK. The CDR3 here is CASSPPPGQGNQPQHF. DNA for the CDR3: TGTGCCAGCAGCCCTCCGCCGGGACAGGGAAATCAGCCCCAGCATTTT.

V usage is TRBV19 and J usage is TRBJ1-2, with TRBD1 identical over 9 bases. The CDR3 sequence is 12 residues long. The junction had 6 bases not matched to a gene; V was cut back by 9 bases and J by 7 bases. Germline V gene sequence: CDR1 LNHDA, CDR2 SQIVND (reference sequence). This CDR3 reads CASGQGRCGYTF. In nucleotides, the CDR3 is TGTGCCAGCGGACAGGGGAGGTGTGGCTACACCTTC.

The V call is TRBV5-3, the J call TRBJ1-5; 9 positions match TRBD1. TRBV5-3 is marked as an open reading frame, function uncertain. Trimming removed 4 bases from V and 6 bases from J; junction bases left unmatched: 8. This CDR3 has 15 amino acids. CDR3 region: CARSGLRTGVQPQHF. DNA for the CDR3: TGTGCCAGAAGCGGGTTAAGGACAGGGGTTCAGCCCCAGCATTTT.

This clone appeared a single time. The genes are TRBV10-2 and TRBJ1-3; D is unclear. Germline CDR1 and CDR2: WSHSY and SAAADI. CDR3 size: 14 residues. The germline V and J ends were trimmed by 7 bases and 1 base, with 11 bases remaining between them. The CDR3 nucleotides are TGCGCCAGCAAGAACAGCTATTCTGGAAACACCATATATTTT. This sequence encodes CASKNSYSGNTIYF.

The V gene is TRBV5-1, the J gene TRBJ2-1, with 9 nucleotides matching TRBD1. The germline V gene encodes CDR1 SGHRS and CDR2 YFSETQ. CDR3 length equals 16 residues. With V trimmed by 5 bases and J by 14 bases, 20 bases remained unmatched. This CDR3 is CASSPGTGSNGSRKFF. CDR3 DNA sequence: TGCGCCAGCAGTCCGGGGACAGGGAGTAATGGTTCAAGGAAGTTCTTC. Based on the CDR3 plus reference TRBV5-1 and TRBJ2-1, the full variable domain is KAGVTQTPRYLIKTRGQQVTLSCSPISGHRSVSWYQQTPGQGLQFLFEYFSETQRNKGNFPGRFSGRQFSNSRSEMNVSTLELGDSALYLCASSPGTGSNGSRKFFGPGTRLTVL.

In this sample, this clone is medium-sized. The rearrangement uses TRBV29-1 and TRBJ1-1; 9 bases match TRBD1. Losses at the gene ends were 7 bases for V and 4 bases for J; bases not matched to a gene: 7. The CDR3 totals 13 residues. The germline gives CDR1 SQVTM, CDR2 ANQGSEA. The CDR3, as DNA: TGCAGCGCTTCTACGGGACAGGGCACTGAAGCTTTCTTT. Translation gives CSASTGQGTEAFF.

The chain is built from TRBV2 and TRBJ1-2; 7 nucleotides match TRBD1. CDR3 length equals 14 residues. CDR1 and CDR2 from the germline V gene are SNHLY and FYNNEI. J was trimmed by 4 bases and V by 7 bases; bases with no gene match: 9. For the CDR3, the DNA is TGTGCCAGCATCCTAGGGACAGCAAGCTATGGCTACACCTTC. As protein: CASILGTASYGYTF. Full variable domain (remainder filled in from reference TRBV2 and TRBJ1-2): EPEVTQTPSHQVTQMGQEVILRCVPISNHLYFYWYRQILGQKVEFLVSFYNNEISEKSEIFDDQFSVERPDGSNFTLKIRSTKLEDSAMYFCASILGTASYGYTFGSGTRLTVV.

The table lists this clone with a count of one. The chain employs TRBV7-9 and TRBJ1-1; no reliable D call. The V gene's germline CDR1 is SEHNR and CDR2 FQNEAQ (reference sequence). CDR3 length: 10 residues. The ends were cut back, 11 bases at V and 3 bases at J, with 7 bases in the middle. CDR3: CAVIYTEAFF. The CDR3 DNA is TGTGCCGTAATTTACACTGAAGCTTTCTTT.

The genes are TRBV5-1 and TRBJ1-4; D gene uncertain. CDR3 length: 12 residues. Germline V gene lookup returns CDR1 SGHRS and CDR2 YFSETQ. Trimming shortened V by 10 bases and J by 7 bases, and 14 bases separated the two germline ends. The CDR3, as DNA: TGCGCCTCCCGTCGTCCGGGTGAAAAACTGTTTTTT. It is translated as CASRRPGEKLFF.

CDR3 amino acids: CASSETPYSNQPQHF. The CDR3 nucleotides read TGTGCCAGCAGCGAAACACCTTATAGCAATCAGCCCCAGCATTTT. The rearrangement links TRBV5-4 to TRBJ1-5; unclear D gene. This CDR3 spans 15 amino acids. With 4 bases removed from V and 0 bases from J, the gap between germline ends came to 11 bases. The V gene's germline CDR1 is SGHNT and CDR2 YYREEE (reference sequence).

This clone has only one observation. This sample includes further DNA sequences coding for the same CDR3. The rearrangement uses TRBV7-2 and TRBJ2-1; a possible D gene is TRBD1 (6 bases). With 1 base removed from V and 4 bases from J, the gap between germline ends came to 11 bases. CDR1 is SGHTA, CDR2 FQGNSA, per germline. CDR3 length equals 15 residues. The CDR3 bases are TGTGCCAGCAGCTTAGGTACAGGGAGATACAATGAGCAGTTCTTC. Translation gives CASSLGTGRYNEQFF.

The V call is TRBV11-2, the J call TRBJ1-1, with D unclear. The germline CDR1 and CDR2 sequences are SGHAT and FQNNGV. The CDR3 sequence is 13 residues long. V shed 2 bases and J shed 0 bases, with 4 bases lying between them. CDR3 sequence reads: CASSLIMNTEAFF. The DNA for the CDR3 is TGTGCCAGCAGCTTAATTATGAACACTGAAGCTTTCTTT. Drawing the rest from reference TRBV11-2 and TRBJ1-1, the complete variable domain is EAGVAQSPRYKIIEKRQSVAFWCNPISGHATLYWYQQILGQGPKLLIQFQNNGVVDDSQLPKDRFSAERLKGVDSTLKIQPAKLEDSAVYLCASSLIMNTEAFFGQGTRLTVV.

Details on this clone: The sample has other DNA sequences that encode this CDR3 too. The V call is TRBV18, the J call TRBJ1-1, with D tentatively TRBD1 (6 bases). Germline V gene lookup returns CDR1 KGHSH and CDR2 LQKENI. Trimming removed 4 bases at V and 5 bases at J, with 8 bases between. The CDR3 covers 12 residues. The CDR3 sequence: CASSRQGTEAFF. The CDR3 region has the DNA TGTGCCAGCTCACGTCAGGGGACTGAAGCTTTCTTT.

The CDR3 is CASSFPPDRGDSNQPQHF. Written as DNA, the CDR3 is TGTGCCAGCAGTTTCCCGCCGGACAGGGGGGATAGCAATCAGCCCCAGCATTTT. The rearrangement uses TRBV27 and TRBJ1-5; 10 bases are a match to TRBD1. V was pared by 3 bases and J by 0 bases, with 8 bases of the junction left unmatched. Germline CDR1 and CDR2: MNHEY and SMNVEV (reference sequence). This CDR3 has 18 amino acids.

V and J are TRBV6-2 or TRBV6-3 and TRBJ1-1, with 7 bases that match TRBD1. Germline V gene lookup returns CDR1 MNHEY and CDR2 SVGEGT. The V segment lost 6 bases and the J segment 3 bases; nucleotides outside the gene matches: 13. This CDR3 has 16 amino acids. CDR3 protein: CASSPNPGQTYTEAFF. The CDR3 coding sequence is TGTGCCAGCAGCCCTAATCCGGGACAGACTTACACTGAAGCTTTCTTT.

This rearrangement joins TRBV19 to TRBJ2-5; possibly TRBD2 for D (6 bases). V was shortened by 2 bases and J by 9 bases, with 19 bases between the two germline ends. Germline V lookup: CDR1 LNHDA, CDR2 SQIVND (reference sequence). The CDR3 is made up of 15 amino acids. The CDR3 nucleotides read TGTGCCAGTAGTATATCTAGCAGGGCCTGGGGGGCCCAGTACTTC. It translates to CASSISSRAWGAQYF.

The CDR3 DNA is TGTGCTGCCAGGCTGACTGAAGCTTTCTTT. It encodes CAARLTEAFF. The chain is built from TRBV30 and TRBJ1-1; D gene ambiguous. The CDR3 covers 10 residues. Germline loops: CDR1 GTSNPN, CDR2 SVGIG (reference sequence).

The chain uses TRBV5-3 and TRBJ1-5, with D perhaps matching TRBD1 (5 bases). TRBV5-3 is an ORF for which the function is uncertain. Deletions cut 3 bases from V and 7 bases from J, with 14 bases between. There are 14 residues in the CDR3. The DNA for the CDR3 is TGTGCCAGAAGCTCCAGGGTAGTGTGCCAGCCCCAGCATTTT. Protein sequence: CARSSRVVCQPQHF.

The CDR3 reads CASSFPRGTMFF. The CDR3 DNA reads TGTGCCAGCAGTTTTCCAAGAGGGACAATGTTCTTT. The J gene is TRBJ1-1, the V gene TRBV27, with D possibly matching TRBD1 (6 bases). This CDR3 spans 12 amino acids. From germline, CDR1 is MNHEY and CDR2 SMNVEV (reference sequence). Trimming took off 3 bases at V and 14 bases at J, with 16 bases between the two ends.

This rearrangement joins TRBV5-4 to TRBJ2-5, with D possibly being TRBD2 (6 bases). Germline CDR1 reads SGHNT; CDR2 reads YYREEE (reference sequence). V dropped 0 bases and J dropped 7 bases, with 13 bases sitting between them. The CDR3 has 14 residues. This chain's CDR3 is CASSLEAGRGTQYF. The CDR3 bases are TGTGCCAGCAGCTTGGAGGCGGGGCGCGGGACCCAGTACTTC.

The rearrangement links TRBV18 to TRBJ2-3; D uncertain. The CDR3 contains 13 residues. The germline V gene has CDR1 KGHSH and CDR2 LQKENI. V dropped 3 bases and J dropped 3 bases, with 7 bases sitting between them. CDR3 coding DNA: TGTGCCAGCTCACCCGAGTGGACAGATACGCAGTATTTT. Encoded protein: CASSPEWTDTQYF.

The chain is built from TRBV3-1 (or the pseudogene TRBV3-2) and TRBJ2-5, with 7 bases lining up with TRBD2. The CDR3 is 14 amino acids. CDR1 is LGHDT and CDR2 is YNNKEL in the germline V gene (reference sequence). V lost 4 bases to trimming and J lost 1 base; unmatched junction nucleotides: 3. CDR3 bases: TGTGCCAGCAGCCGGATAGCGGGCCAAGAGACCCAGTACTTC. It is translated as CASSRIAGQETQYF.

DNA for the CDR3: TGTGCCAGTAGGCCCGGGACAGGGAGCACTGAAGCTTTCTTT. It codes for CASRPGTGSTEAFF. J is TRBJ1-1 and V is TRBV19; 9 bases match TRBD1. V trimming: 6 bases; J trimming: 4 bases; junction bases outside the gene matches: 6. Germline-derived CDR1 and CDR2 are LNHDA and SQIVND (reference sequence). CDR3 length equals 14 residues.